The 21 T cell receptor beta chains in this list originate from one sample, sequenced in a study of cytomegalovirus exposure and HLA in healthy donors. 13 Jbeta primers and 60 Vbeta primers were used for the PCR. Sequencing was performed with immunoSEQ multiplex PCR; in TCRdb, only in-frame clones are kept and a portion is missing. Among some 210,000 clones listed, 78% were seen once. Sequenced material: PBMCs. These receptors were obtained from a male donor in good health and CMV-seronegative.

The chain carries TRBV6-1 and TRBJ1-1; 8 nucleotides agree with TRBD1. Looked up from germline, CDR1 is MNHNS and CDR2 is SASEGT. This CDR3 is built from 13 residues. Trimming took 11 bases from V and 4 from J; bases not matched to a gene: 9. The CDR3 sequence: CAGTSTGGTEAFF. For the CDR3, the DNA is TGTGCCGGCACCAGTACAGGGGGCACTGAAGCTTTCTTT.

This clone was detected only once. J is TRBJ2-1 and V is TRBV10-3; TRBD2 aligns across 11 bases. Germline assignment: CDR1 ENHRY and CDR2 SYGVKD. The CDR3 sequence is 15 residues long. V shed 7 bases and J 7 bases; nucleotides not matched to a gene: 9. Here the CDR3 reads CAITQGASGRNEQFF. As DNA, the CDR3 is TGTGCCATCACCCAAGGGGCTAGCGGGAGGAATGAGCAGTTCTTC.

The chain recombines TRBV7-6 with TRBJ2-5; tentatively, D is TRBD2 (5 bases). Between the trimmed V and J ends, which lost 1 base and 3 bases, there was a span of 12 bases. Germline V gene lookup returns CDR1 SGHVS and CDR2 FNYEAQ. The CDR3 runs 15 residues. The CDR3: CASSLVRVSKETQYF. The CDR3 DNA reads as TGTGCCAGCAGCTTAGTGCGGGTGTCAAAAGAGACCCAGTACTTC.

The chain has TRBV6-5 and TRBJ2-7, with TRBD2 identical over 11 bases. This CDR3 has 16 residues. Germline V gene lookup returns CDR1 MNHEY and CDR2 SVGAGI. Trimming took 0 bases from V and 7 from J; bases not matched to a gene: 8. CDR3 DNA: TGTGCCAGCAGTTACTCCTTTCTAGCGGGAGGAGGGGAGCAGTACTTC. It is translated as CASSYSFLAGGGEQYF.

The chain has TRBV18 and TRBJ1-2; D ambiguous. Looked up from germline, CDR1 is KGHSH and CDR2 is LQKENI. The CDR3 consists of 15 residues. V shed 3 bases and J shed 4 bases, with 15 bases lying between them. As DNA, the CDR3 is TGTGCCAGCTCACCTCTCGAGGGCGCCGGCTATGGCTACACCTTC. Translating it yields CASSPLEGAGYGYTF.

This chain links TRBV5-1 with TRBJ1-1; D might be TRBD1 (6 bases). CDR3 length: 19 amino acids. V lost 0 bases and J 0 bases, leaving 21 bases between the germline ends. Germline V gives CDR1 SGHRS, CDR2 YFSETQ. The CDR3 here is CASSLEGANDEGVNTEAFF. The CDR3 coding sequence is TGCGCCAGCAGCTTGGAGGGAGCTAACGACGAGGGGGTGAACACTGAAGCTTTCTTT.

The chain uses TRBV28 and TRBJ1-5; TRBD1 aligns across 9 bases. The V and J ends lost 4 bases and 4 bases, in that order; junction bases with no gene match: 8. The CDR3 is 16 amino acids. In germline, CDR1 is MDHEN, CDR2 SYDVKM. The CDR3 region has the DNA TGTGCCAGCAGTTCCCCCACCGGACAGGGGAATCAGCCCCAGCATTTT. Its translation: CASSSPTGQGNQPQHF.

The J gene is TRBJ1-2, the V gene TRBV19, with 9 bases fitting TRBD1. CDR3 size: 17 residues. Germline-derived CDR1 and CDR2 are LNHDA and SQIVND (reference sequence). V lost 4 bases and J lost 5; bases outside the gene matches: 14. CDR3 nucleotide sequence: TGTGCCAGTAGTACTCCGGGACAGGGATCGGGACGGTATGGCTACACCTTC. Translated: CASSTPGQGSGRYGYTF.

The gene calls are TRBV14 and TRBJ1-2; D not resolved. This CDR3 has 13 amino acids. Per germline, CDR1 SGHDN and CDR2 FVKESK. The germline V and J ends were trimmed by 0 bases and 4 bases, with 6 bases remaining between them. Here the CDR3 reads CASSQDRSYGYTF. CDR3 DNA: TGTGCCAGCAGCCAAGACAGGTCCTATGGCTACACCTTC.

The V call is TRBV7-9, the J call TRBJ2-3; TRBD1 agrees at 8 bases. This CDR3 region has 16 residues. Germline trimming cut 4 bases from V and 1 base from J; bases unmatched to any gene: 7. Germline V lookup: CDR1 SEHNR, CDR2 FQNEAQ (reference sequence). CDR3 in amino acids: CASSSTGGTRTDTQYF. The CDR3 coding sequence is TGTGCCAGCAGCTCTACAGGGGGGACCCGCACAGATACGCAGTATTTT.

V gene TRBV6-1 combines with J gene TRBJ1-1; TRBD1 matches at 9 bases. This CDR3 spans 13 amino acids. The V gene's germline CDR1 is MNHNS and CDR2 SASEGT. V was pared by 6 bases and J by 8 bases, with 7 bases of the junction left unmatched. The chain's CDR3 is CASRGQGRGEAFF. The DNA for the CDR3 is TGTGCCAGCAGAGGACAGGGGCGAGGGGAAGCTTTCTTT.

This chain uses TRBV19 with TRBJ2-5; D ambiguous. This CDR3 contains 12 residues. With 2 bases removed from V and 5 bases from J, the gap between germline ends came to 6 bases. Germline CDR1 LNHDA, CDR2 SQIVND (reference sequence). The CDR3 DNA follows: TGTGCCAGTAGTATACGGCGGGAGACCCAGTACTTC. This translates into CASSIRRETQYF. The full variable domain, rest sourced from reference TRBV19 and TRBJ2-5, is DGGITQSPKYLFRKEGQNVTLSCEQNLNHDAMYWYRQDPGQGLRLIYYSQIVNDFQKGDIAEGYSVSREKKESFPLTVTSAQKNPTAFYLCASSIRRETQYFGPGTRLLVL.

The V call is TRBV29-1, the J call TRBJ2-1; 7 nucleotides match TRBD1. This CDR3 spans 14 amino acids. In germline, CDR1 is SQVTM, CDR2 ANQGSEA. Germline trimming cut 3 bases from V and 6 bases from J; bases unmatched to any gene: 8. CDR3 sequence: CSVERQGRANEQFF. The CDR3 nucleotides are TGCAGCGTTGAGAGACAGGGCAGGGCCAATGAGCAGTTCTTC.

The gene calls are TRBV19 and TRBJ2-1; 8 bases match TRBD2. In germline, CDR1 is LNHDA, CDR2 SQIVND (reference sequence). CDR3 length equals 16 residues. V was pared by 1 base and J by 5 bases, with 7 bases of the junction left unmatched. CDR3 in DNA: TGTGCCAGTAGTATAGTCTCGGGAGGGCCCCACAATGAGCAGTTCTTC. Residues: CASSIVSGGPHNEQFF.

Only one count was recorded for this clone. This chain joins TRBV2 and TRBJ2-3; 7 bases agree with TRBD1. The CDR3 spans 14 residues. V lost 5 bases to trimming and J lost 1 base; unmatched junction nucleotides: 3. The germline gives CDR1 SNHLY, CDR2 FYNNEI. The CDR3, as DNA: TGTGCCAGCAGTACTGGACAGGGCACAGATACGCAGTATTTT. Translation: CASSTGQGTDTQYF. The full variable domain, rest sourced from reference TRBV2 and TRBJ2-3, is EPEVTQTPSHQVTQMGQEVILRCVPISNHLYFYWYRQILGQKVEFLVSFYNNEISEKSEIFDDQFSVERPDGSNFTLKIRSTKLEDSAMYFCASSTGQGTDTQYFGPGTRLTVL.

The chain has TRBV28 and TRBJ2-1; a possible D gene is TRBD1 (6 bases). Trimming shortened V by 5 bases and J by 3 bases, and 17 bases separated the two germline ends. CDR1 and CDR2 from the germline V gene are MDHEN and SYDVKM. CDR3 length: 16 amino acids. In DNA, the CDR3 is TGTGCCAGCAGTATTCCCGGGACAAACGTCTACAATGAGCAGTTCTTC. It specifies CASSIPGTNVYNEQFF.

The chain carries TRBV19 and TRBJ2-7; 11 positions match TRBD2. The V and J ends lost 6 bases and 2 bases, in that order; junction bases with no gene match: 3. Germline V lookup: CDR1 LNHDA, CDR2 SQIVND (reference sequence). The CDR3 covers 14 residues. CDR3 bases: TGTGCCAGTAGACCTAGCGGGGGGCCCTACGAGCAGTACTTC. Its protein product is CASRPSGGPYEQYF.

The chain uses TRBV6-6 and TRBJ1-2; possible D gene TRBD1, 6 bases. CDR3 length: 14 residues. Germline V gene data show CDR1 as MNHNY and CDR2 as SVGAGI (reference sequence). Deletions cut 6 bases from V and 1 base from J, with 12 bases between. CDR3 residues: CASSQGQINYGYTF. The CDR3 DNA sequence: TGTGCCAGCAGCCAAGGACAGATTAACTATGGCTACACCTTC.

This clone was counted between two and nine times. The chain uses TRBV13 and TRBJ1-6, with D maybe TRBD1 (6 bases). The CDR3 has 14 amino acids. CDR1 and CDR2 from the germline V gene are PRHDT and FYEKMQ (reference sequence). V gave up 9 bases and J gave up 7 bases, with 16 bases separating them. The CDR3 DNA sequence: TGTGCCAGTCAAAGGGGGGGGCCAAATTCACCCCTCCACTTT. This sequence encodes CASQRGGPNSPLHF.

The CDR3 here is CASRTGAGPYEQYF. The CDR3 DNA follows: TGTGCCAGCAGGACAGGGGCGGGTCCATACGAGCAGTACTTC. The gene calls are TRBV6-1 and TRBJ2-7; TRBD1 matches 8 bases. The CDR3 extends over 14 amino acids. Per the germline V gene, CDR1 is MNHNS and CDR2 is SASEGT. V trimming: 6 bases; J trimming: 4 bases; junction bases outside the gene matches: 8.

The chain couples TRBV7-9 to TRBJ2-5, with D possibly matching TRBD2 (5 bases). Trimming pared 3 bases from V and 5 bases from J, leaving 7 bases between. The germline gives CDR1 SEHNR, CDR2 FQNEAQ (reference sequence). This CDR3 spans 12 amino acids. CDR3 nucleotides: TGTGCCAGCAGCTTTGGCGGGGAGACCCAGTACTTC. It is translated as CASSFGGETQYF.